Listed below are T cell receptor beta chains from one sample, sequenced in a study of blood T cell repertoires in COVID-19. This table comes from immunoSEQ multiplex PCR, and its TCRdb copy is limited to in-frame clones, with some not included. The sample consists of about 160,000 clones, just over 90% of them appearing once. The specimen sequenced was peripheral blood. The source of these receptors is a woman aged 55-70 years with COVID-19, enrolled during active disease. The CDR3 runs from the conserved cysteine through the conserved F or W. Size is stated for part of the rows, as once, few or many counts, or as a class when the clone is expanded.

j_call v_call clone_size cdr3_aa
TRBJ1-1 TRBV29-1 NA CSALSDGKGYTEAFF
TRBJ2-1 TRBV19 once CASSPGVYNEQFF
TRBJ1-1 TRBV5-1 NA CASSSATGKGSEAFF
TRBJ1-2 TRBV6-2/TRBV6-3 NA CASSSADRGHRGYTF
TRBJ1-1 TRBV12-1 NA CASSFAPGVLGTEAFF
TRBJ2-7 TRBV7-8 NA CASSSPLRDSLTLLAYEQYF
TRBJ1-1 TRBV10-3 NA CAIRGLGQGNTEAFF
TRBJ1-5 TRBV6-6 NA CASSRNRAASNQPQHF
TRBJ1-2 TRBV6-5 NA CASSRSGGGNGYTF
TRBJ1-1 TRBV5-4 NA CASSLRSVEDEAFF
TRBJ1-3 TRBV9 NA CASGGVALSGNTIYF
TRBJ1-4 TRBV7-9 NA CASSLGQGILFF
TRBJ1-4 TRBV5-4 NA CASSFQEKLFF
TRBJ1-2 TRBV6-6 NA CASSYSLRTDGYTF
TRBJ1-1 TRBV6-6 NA CASSYMEMNTEAFF
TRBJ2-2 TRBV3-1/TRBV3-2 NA CASSQRGFTGELFF
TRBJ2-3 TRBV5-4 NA CASSGTSGGPSSTDTQYF
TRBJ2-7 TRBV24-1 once CATSDEQDRQYF
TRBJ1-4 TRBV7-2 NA CASSFRTGRDEKLFF
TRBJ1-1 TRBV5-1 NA CASSFVGVGTEAFF
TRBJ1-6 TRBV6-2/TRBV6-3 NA CASSRARGNSPLHF
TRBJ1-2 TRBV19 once CASSRPGQGAGYGYTF
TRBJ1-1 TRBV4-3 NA CASSQSRETEAFF
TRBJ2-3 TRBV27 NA CASSWRAGSTDTQYF
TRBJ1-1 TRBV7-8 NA CASSLALRGTYTEAFF
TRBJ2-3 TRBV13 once CASSFPTGGDTQYF
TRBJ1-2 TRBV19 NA CASSIATGGGYGYTF
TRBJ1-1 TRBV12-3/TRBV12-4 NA CASSMQVNTEAFF
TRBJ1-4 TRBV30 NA CAWSVRDNEKLFF
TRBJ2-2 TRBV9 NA CASSDPGQGVTGELFF
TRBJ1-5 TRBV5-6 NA CASSLGYSNQPQHF
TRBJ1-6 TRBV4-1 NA CASSQLWGGLNSPLHF
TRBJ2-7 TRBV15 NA CATSTTKGDRGDEQYF
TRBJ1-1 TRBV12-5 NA CASGLGTGMNTEAFF
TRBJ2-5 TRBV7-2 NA CASKIRDSQETQYF
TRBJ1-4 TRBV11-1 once CASSLRATNEKLFF
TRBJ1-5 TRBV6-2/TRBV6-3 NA CASSYGQNNQPQHF
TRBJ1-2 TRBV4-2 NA CASSQDTKLEGWYGYTF
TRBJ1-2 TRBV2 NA CASSRTGDVSYGYTF
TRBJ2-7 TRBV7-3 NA CASSLAGGSYEQYF
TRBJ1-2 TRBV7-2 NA CASSLSRGGYTF
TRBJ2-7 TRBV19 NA CATQQAYEQYF
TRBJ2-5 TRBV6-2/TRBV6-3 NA CASSYPGQIEETQYF
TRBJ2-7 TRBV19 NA CASSSAGASGGYEQYF
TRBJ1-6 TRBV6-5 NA CASSSDRGNSPLHF
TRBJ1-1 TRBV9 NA CASSVAGQNTEAFF
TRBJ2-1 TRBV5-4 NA CASSSGQGVYNEQFF
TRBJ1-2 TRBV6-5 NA CASRAPGGGIYGYTF
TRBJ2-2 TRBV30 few CAWRTGRTGELFF
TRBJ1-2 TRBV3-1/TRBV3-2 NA CASSQGGGEGYTF
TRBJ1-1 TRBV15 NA CATSRDWRSANTEAFF